A single T cell receptor beta chain is shown here with its context. No antigen is known for it. No much larger clonotype is one base removed from it; base qualities were not supplied. This specimen belongs to a study of cytomegalovirus exposure and HLA in healthy donors (dated by TCRdb to 2017 to 2019). Regarding the research as a whole: An earlier analysis of approximately 640 of the donors reported roughly 270 Gb of sequence data and 100 million to 130 million unique TCR beta sequences from 150 million to 200 million T cells. Approximately 330 gigabases of sequencing data and roughly 81 million unique TCR sequences made up an early release that covered some 640 HLA-typed donors. Of the roughly 410 genotyped donors, 70% to 90% were placed in the genetic ancestry cluster associated with self-reported Caucasian donors. The study aimed to test whether cataloging public T cell receptors could reveal signatures of past pathogen exposure. The T cell repertoires of 666 subjects were profiled by immunosequencing and related to cytomegalovirus serostatus. In addition to the first cohort of 666 subjects, a separate validation cohort of 130 or so different subjects was used. High-throughput TCR immunosequencing, statistical association of individual TCRs with disease status, and machine learning were combined to predict cytomegalovirus infection status. To study patterns of TCR occurrence, a later analysis re-analyzed previously published TCR beta repertoires from just over 650 donors and added high-resolution HLA genotyping. Rather than drawing on any new phenotypic data, the later analysis identified candidate immune exposures from TCR beta sequences and the way those sequences occurred across donors. An earlier analysis of some 600 of the donors applied high-throughput TCR beta sequencing to assess whether each TCR beta V gene segment acted as functional or pseudogenic. Alongside the repertoire data, information on donor age, sex, ethnicity and CMV serostatus was compiled. Genome-wide SNP genotypes for about 65% of the roughly 700 donors were used in a later genetic analysis, which treated that subset as a discovery cohort. All discovery cohort repertoires had been generated on a single sequencing platform. HLA typing covered class I and class II loci at four-digit resolution. Typing coverage varied by locus: 629-630 donors for A, B, C, DRB1 and DQB1; approximately 500 for DQA1; more than 600 for DPA1; 450 to 480 for DPB1. A handful of DR-DQ haplotypes were treated as single units for association and clustering because of strong linkage in the cohort. On average, around 200,000 unique TCR beta nucleotide sequences were sequenced per donor among several hundred genotyped donors of the cohort, with about 17% of those sequences being non-productive.

Library preparation employed the immunoSEQ multiplex PCR assay. For the multiplex PCR, a mixture combining 60 forward primers for TCR Vbeta segments and 13 reverse primers for TCR Jbeta segments was used. The CDR3 region of rearranged TCR beta genes was amplified from genomic DNA with a multiplex PCR assay. Amplified TCR beta libraries were sequenced as 87-base-pair reads on the Illumina HiSeq System. In the authors' own workflow: A later analysis counted approximately 74 million unique TCR beta chains across the 640 or so repertoires, and 9 million to 14 million of these chains were shared by at least two donors. A nearest-neighbor algorithm error-corrected the raw reads and collapsed the reads into unique sequences, merging closely related sequences to remove PCR and sequencing errors. To assign V, D and J gene segments, CDR3 sequences were aligned to IMGT reference sequences. For a sequence to be retained, at least a six-nucleotide match to both a V gene segment and a J gene segment was required. A rearrangement was called productive if the CDR3 had no stop codons and remained in frame with V and J, and every other rearrangement was called non-productive. CDR3 was defined according to IMGT convention as the region running from the second conserved V-encoded cysteine to the conserved J-encoded phenylalanine. The earlier analysis of some 550 of the donors excluded any sequence lacking an unambiguous match to a single V gene segment. An earlier analysis of a few hundred of the donors called V segments functional above 56.7% productive rearrangements and segregating when the between-donor standard deviation exceeded 5%. To diagnose cytomegalovirus status from the catalog of TCR beta chain sequences, a statistical classification framework was built. A later analysis assigned V and J genes by comparing TCR nucleotide sequences with IMGT/GENE-DB human TR gene sequences. Using the TCRdist pipeline, a later analysis assigned CDR3 sequences along with most-parsimonious VDJ recombination scenarios. In a later analysis, every TCR beta chain was defined by the combination of its CDR3 amino acid sequence and its V-gene family, and reads without a unique V-gene family were dropped. To address suspected cross-contamination and a sequencing artifact, a later analysis removed 592 highly shared, low-generation-probability nucleotide sequences. For each public chain, a later analysis derived a clonal expansion index from normalized ranks of inferred template counts within each repertoire. A later analysis computed generation probabilities with a VDJ recombination model fitted to out-of-frame rearrangements, and checked the results against IGoR. A later analysis scored TCR-TCR, TCR-HLA and TCR-CMV co-occurrence with hypergeometric tests, applying a repertoire-size bias correction to TCR pairs. A later analysis estimated false discovery rates by permuting HLA or CMV assignments 20 times. In a later analysis, co-occurring TCRs were grouped using DBSCAN, and TCRdist sequence similarity was added for clustering within HLA-allele-positive subsets. Repertoires with fewer than 30,000 or more than 120,000 public chains were left out of co-occurrence clustering, as were several repertoires with anomalous nucleotide sharing. TCRdb provides this immuneACCESS table in a form limited to in-frame rearrangements. Some clones are lacking; in checked studies, under half of them reflect an unresolved V gene, and why the rest are absent is not known. The DNA gave D and trimming, while V, J and clone size come from that table. The sample table shows more than 95,000 clones, and about 80% are seen once. About 3.3% of the sample is taken by the ten largest.

The cohort was made up of 650 to 700 healthy bone marrow donors. Cohort members were all nominally healthy when sampled, although unrecorded immune exposures were likely present. The donor was CMV seronegative and was included in the group of about 350 seronegative cohort members. Every donor gave a peripheral blood sample, and the peripheral blood mononuclear cells from that sample were used for TCR beta sequencing. The Qiagen DNeasy Blood Extraction Kit was used to extract genomic DNA from the blood cell samples. The CDR3 runs 14 residues from the cysteine to the phenylalanine. Only the CDR3 DNA stays, 42 bases, in frame from base 1. For this chain, trimming is 5 bases at the V end and 4 bases at the J end, and the number of junction bases without a gene match is 6. CDR1 SGHTA and CDR2 FQGNSA are derived from the germline V gene. Study-wide findings and limitations: In an earlier analysis of approximately 600 of the donors, most TCR beta V segments were observed in productive rearrangements about 87% or about 30% of the time, broadly matching IMGT annotations. A further reported finding was that TCR beta sequences accurately predicted the HLA-A and HLA-B alleles for most subjects in the first cohort. According to a later analysis, parvovirus B19, influenza, CMV and Epstein-Barr virus appeared linked to several top co-occurrence clusters. Because HLA typing was unavailable for some donors at each locus, only the typed subset was used in association tests. Some IMGT-functional V segments, including TRBV6-2 and TRBV6-3, could not be distinguished by the 87-base-pair reads and were therefore excluded. The classifier was reported to diagnose cytomegalovirus status with high specificity and sensitivity in both the original and validation cohorts. A few of the identified cytomegalovirus-associated TCR beta chains were confirmed in vitro to be specific for cytomegalovirus antigens. A later genetic analysis reported fewer N-insertions in productive TCRs among donors in an Asian-associated ancestry cluster than the approximately 670-donor mean. Linkage disequilibrium might explain the correlated functional status among segregating V segments, but an unknown experimental factor could not be ruled out. Across donors, most TCR sequences were observed very rarely, whereas some public TCRs were present in many individuals. A later genetic analysis associated a missense DCLRE1C variant with V-gene and J-gene trimming of TCR beta chains, and an independent cohort replicated the association. In a later analysis, some 18,000 TCR beta sequences were associated with specific HLA alleles at a false discovery rate of 0.05. A later analysis found that most CMV-associated TCR beta chains appeared HLA-restricted, with HLA associations seemingly driven largely by CMV exposure. A group of highly shared sequence variants was considered likely to be a technical artifact of the sequencing pipeline. A later analysis found that TCR association rates varied across HLA loci, with DRB1 alleles showing the most associated TCRs and HLA-C alleles the fewest. In a later analysis, HLA-associated TCR beta chains showed more clonal expansion and lower generation probabilities than non-associated chains that were equally common. The study gave a list of under 200 TCR beta chains associated with cytomegalovirus. Sequencing depth was assumed to be roughly uniform across donors in the presence/absence analyses, though that assumption may not hold. In this cohort, only TCR beta chains were sequenced, and detectable features were limited by the absence of alpha or paired-chain data. The only immune exposure information available for the cohort was CMV serostatus. Strong co-occurrence of HLA alleles, especially DR and DQ, made assigning TCR associations to individual alleles difficult. According to the authors, the approach could potentially be generalized to other disease states and immunological phenotypes. Because counts were too low, some 16 rarely observed V segments, including chromosome 9 orphons, were excluded from the earlier analysis of 587 of the donors.

The chain was built from TRBV7-2 and TRBJ1-1, with 8 bases matching TRBD1. The clonotype comes from a woman in her forties or fifties in good health and CMV-seronegative. Sequences were obtained from PBMCs. For the CDR3, the sequence is CASSRQGLATEAFF. The DNA sequence is TGTGCCAGCAGCCGACAGGGGTTGGCCACTGAAGCTTTCTTT.